This note documents a single T cell receptor beta chain sequence. In the authors' methods: Amplification of reference gene primers provided the estimated nucleated cell counts. The method was immunoSEQ multiplex PCR; TCRdb's version includes in-frame clones alone and lacks a portion of them. The V and J calls and clone size come from that table; D and trimming were worked out from the DNA. The sample holds about 240,000 clones, around 86% seen once. This sample is part of a study of blood T cell repertoires in COVID-19. This clonotype was sampled from a woman between 65 and 79 years old with active or convalescent COVID-19. Source material: peripheral blood.

DNA of the CDR3: TGTGCCATCAGTGAACCCGGGACTAGCGTGCCTTTTAACCACGAGCAGTACTTC. As protein: CAISEPGTSVPFNHEQYF. The chain combines TRBV10-3 with TRBJ2-7; 10 bases map to TRBD2. J gave up 5 bases and V 3 bases, and 16 bases lay outside the gene matches. The CDR3 totals 18 residues. Per germline, CDR1 ENHRY and CDR2 SYGVKD.